The present T cell receptor beta chain was sequenced within a study of blood T cell repertoires in COVID-19. This clone occurred a few times. Germline V lookup: CDR1 SGHTA, CDR2 FQGNSA. CDR3 size: 16 residues. Between the trimmed V and J ends, which lost 1 base and 1 base, there was a span of 13 bases. Measured with immunoSEQ multiplex PCR; TCRdb has only the in-frame clones, and not every one. This table holds about 170,000 clones, around two thirds found once. Sequences were obtained from peripheral blood. The rearrangement uses TRBV7-2 and TRBJ2-5, with D possibly being TRBD2 (6 bases). The sequence was collected from a woman aged 80 or older with acute or convalescent COVID-19. The CDR3 nucleotides are TGTGCCAGCAGCTTAGGAGCCGGGAGCCTCCAAGAGACCCAGTACTTC. It specifies CASSLGAGSLQETQYF.